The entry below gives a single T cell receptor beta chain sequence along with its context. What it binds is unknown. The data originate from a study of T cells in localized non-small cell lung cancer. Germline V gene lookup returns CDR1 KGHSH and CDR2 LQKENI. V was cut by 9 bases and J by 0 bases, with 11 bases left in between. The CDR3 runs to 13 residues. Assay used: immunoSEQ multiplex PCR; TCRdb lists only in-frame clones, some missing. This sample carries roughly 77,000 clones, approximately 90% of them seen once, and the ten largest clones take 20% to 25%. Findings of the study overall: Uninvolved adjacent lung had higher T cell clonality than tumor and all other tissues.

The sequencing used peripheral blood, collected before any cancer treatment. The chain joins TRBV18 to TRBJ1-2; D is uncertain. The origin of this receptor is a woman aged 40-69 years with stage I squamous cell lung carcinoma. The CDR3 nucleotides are TGTGCCAGTTCCCTGGGAGCTAACTATGGCTACACCTTC. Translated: CASSLGANYGYTF.